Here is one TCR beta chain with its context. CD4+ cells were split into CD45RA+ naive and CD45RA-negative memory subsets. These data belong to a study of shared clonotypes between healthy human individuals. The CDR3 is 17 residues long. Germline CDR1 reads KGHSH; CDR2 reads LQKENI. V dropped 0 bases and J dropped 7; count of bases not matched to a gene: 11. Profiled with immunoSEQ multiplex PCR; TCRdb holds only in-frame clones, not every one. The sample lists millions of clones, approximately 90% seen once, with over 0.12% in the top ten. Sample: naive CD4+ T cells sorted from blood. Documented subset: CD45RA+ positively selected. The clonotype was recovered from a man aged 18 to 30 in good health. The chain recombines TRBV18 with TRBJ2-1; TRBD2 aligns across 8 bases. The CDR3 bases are TGTGCCAGCTCACCACCTACCGGGGGGGCCAATGGTAATGAGCAGTTCTTC. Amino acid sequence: CASSPPTGGANGNEQFF.